This T cell receptor beta chain was captured by sequencing in a study of T cells in Graves' hyperthyroidism and ophthalmopathy. Using RNA transcripts as the source, TCR beta CDR3 regions were amplified. A set of HTBI primers served as the primers for a first-round RT-PCR of the TCR CDR3. TCRdb processed the multiplex PCR reads anew with MiXCR; each CDR3 protein has one entry. Seen here are about 840,000 distinct CDR3 sequences, about 38% observed once, and the top ten hold approximately 8.7%. This TCR was recovered from a man younger than 35 with Graves' hyperthyroidism. Sequenced material: blood.

CDR3 DNA: TGTGCCATCAGTTCCCAGAACACTGAAGCTTTCTTT. Protein: CAISSQNTEAFF. The chain employs TRBV10-3 and TRBJ1-1; D is ambiguous. The germline gives CDR1 ENHRY, CDR2 SYGVKD. The CDR3 has 12 amino acids. V was cut by 5 bases and J by 1 base, with 5 bases left in between.